These 6 T cell receptor beta chains originate from one sample sequenced in a study of T-cell reconstitution after alpha-beta-depleted transplantation in children. Unique molecular identifiers were incorporated during preparation of the TCRbeta library. From the PCR reads, TCRdb called clonotypes with MiXCR, one entry per CDR3 protein. The repertoire holds 400,000 to 550,000 distinct CDR3 sequences, with 8% to 11% as singletons. The sequences come from PBMCs, collected before TCRalphabeta/CD19-depleted stem cell transplant. All receptors derive from a child younger than 10 with inherited bone marrow failure, due to receive a stem cell transplant.

This chain links TRBV19 with TRBJ2-1; possibly TRBD1 for D (7 bases). The CDR3 is 18 amino acids. The germline CDR1 and CDR2 sequences are LNHDA and SQIVND (reference sequence). V was trimmed by 1 base and J by 3 bases, leaving 19 bases between them. DNA for the CDR3: TGTGCCAGTAGTATAGGAGGAGGGGGGACAGCGTTCTACAATGAGCAGTTCTTC. Translating gives CASSIGGGGTAFYNEQFF.

The chain uses TRBV20-1 and TRBJ2-1; D is perhaps TRBD2 (5 bases). The germline V gene encodes CDR1 DFQATT and CDR2 SNEGSKA (reference sequence). This CDR3 is 15 amino acids long. V gave up 1 base and J gave up 10 bases, with 20 bases separating them. Here the CDR3 reads CSARVAGPNGGEQFF. CDR3 nucleotide sequence: TGCAGTGCTAGAGTGGCCGGGCCCAACGGCGGGGAGCAGTTCTTC.

This clonotype has only a few counts. The chain combines TRBV27 with TRBJ1-1; D is unclear. Germline CDR1 is MNHEY and CDR2 is SMNVEV (reference sequence). V was pared by 6 bases and J by 4 bases, with 12 bases between. The CDR3 sequence is 13 residues long. CDR3 nucleotides: TGTGCCAGCAGGGCCGTTTGGGGCACTGAAGCTTTCTTT. This encodes CASRAVWGTEAFF.

At least ten counts were recorded for this clonotype. V usage is TRBV6-2 or TRBV6-3 and J usage is TRBJ2-7; unclear D gene. Germline CDR1 reads MNHEY; CDR2 reads SVGEGT. The CDR3 length is 14 residues. V lost 2 bases and J lost 4, with 12 bases in between. CDR3 residues: CASSYPDGRYEQYF. The CDR3 DNA reads TGTGCCAGCAGTTACCCGGACGGGCGATACGAGCAGTACTTC.

This clonotype was detected ten times or more. This chain joins TRBV4-3 and TRBJ2-2; 8 bases map to TRBD2. This CDR3 region has 17 residues. The V gene end was trimmed by 2 bases and the J gene end by 3 bases; junction bases not matched to a gene: 8. Per the germline V gene, CDR1 is LGHNA and CDR2 is YSLEER. CDR3 sequence: CASSQYSGTRDTGELFF. As DNA, the CDR3 is TGCGCCAGCAGCCAATACTCCGGGACTAGGGACACCGGGGAGCTGTTTTTT.

This clonotype showed up many times. The rearrangement links TRBV4-3 to TRBJ2-7; TRBD2 aligns across 11 bases. V lost 6 bases to trimming and J lost 4 bases; unmatched junction nucleotides: 8. Germline assignment: CDR1 LGHNA and CDR2 YSLEER. The CDR3 covers 15 residues. As DNA, the CDR3 is TGCGCCAGCAGTCCACTAGCGGGAGCCTCTTACGAGCAGTACTTC. This sequence encodes CASSPLAGASYEQYF.